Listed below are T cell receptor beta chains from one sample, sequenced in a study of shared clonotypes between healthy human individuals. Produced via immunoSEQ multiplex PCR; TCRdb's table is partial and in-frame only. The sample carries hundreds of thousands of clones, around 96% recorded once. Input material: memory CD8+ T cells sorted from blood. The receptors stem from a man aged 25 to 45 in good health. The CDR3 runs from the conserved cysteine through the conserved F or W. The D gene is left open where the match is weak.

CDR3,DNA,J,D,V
CASSYRLAGEQFF,TGTGCCAGCAGTTACCGACTAGCGGGTGAGCAGTTCTTC,TRBJ2-1,TRBD2,TRBV6-9
CASSFSRESTEAFF,TGTGCCAGCAGCTTCTCCAGGGAGAGCACTGAAGCTTTCTTT,TRBJ1-1,.,TRBV5-4
CASSENVETGQHF,TGTGCCAGCAGTGAAAACGTCGAGACGGGACAGCATTTT,TRBJ1-5,.,TRBV2
CASSLNQGAPDTQYF,TGTGCCAGCAGCTTAAACCAGGGGGCTCCAGATACGCAGTATTTT,TRBJ2-3,TRBD1,TRBV27
CASTPRGAETQYF,TGCGCCAGCACCCCGCGGGGCGCAGAGACCCAGTACTTC,TRBJ2-5,.,TRBV10-1
CSVEVVQETQYF,TGCAGCGTTGAAGTAGTCCAAGAGACCCAGTACTTC,TRBJ2-5,.,TRBV29-1
CASSLFMAGDTGELFF,TGTGCCAGCAGCCTTTTCATGGCAGGGGACACCGGGGAGCTGTTTTTT,TRBJ2-2,.,TRBV6-6
CASSKRTPFQETQYF,TGTGCCAGCAGCAAGCGGACACCCTTTCAAGAGACCCAGTACTTC,TRBJ2-5,.,TRBV21-1
CASSNLYTDTQYF,TGCGCCAGCAGCAACCTATATACAGATACGCAGTATTTT,TRBJ2-3,.,TRBV5-1
CASSLLVTSGRTYEQYF,TGTGCCAGCAGCTTGTTGGTGACTAGCGGGAGGACCTACGAGCAGTACTTC,TRBJ2-7,TRBD2,TRBV7-2
CASSPGLAGNTGELFF,TGCGCCAGCAGCCCCGGACTAGCGGGGAACACCGGGGAGCTGTTTTTT,TRBJ2-2,TRBD2,TRBV4-1
CSVGASVNYGYTF,TGCAGCGTTGGGGCATCCGTTAACTATGGCTACACCTTC,TRBJ1-2,.,TRBV29-1
CASSPWTSGTDTQYF,TGTGCCAGCAGTCCTTGGACTAGCGGCACAGATACGCAGTATTTT,TRBJ2-3,TRBD2,TRBV28
CASSFMTSGSRNEQFF,TGTGCCAGCAGCTTTATGACTAGCGGGAGTCGCAATGAGCAGTTCTTC,TRBJ2-1,TRBD2,TRBV7-3
CASMGDRANTEAFF,TGTGCCAGCATGGGGGACAGGGCGAACACTGAAGCTTTCTTT,TRBJ1-1,TRBD1,TRBV6-1
CAWRQGFSPLHF,TGTGCCTGGAGACAGGGTTTTTCACCCCTCCACTTT,TRBJ1-6,.,TRBV30
CASRPNTGELFF,TGTGCCAGCAGGCCAAACACCGGGGAGCTGTTTTTT,TRBJ2-2,.,TRBV14
CASSFRFNYGYTF,TGCGCCAGCAGCTTCAGGTTTAACTATGGCTACACCTTC,TRBJ1-2,.,TRBV5-1
CASSQEFFHGTSGNEQYF,TGTGCCAGCAGCCAAGAGTTTTTCCATGGGACTAGCGGAAACGAGCAGTACTTC,TRBJ2-7,TRBD2,TRBV4-2
CASSSGVSSTDTQYF,TGTGCCAGCAGCTCAGGAGTCTCTAGCACAGATACGCAGTATTTT,TRBJ2-3,.,TRBV11-3